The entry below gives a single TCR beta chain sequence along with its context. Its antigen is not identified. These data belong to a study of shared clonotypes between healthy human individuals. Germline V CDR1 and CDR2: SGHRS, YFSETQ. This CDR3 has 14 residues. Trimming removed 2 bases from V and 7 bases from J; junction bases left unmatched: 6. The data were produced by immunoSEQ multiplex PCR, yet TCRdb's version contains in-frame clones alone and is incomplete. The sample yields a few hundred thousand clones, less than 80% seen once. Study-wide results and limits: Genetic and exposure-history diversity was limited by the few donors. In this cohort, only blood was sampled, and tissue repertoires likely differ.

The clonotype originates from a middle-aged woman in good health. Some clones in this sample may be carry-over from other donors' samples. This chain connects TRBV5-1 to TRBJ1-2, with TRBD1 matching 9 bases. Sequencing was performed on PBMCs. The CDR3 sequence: CASSFGQGQAGYTF. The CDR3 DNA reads TGCGCCAGCAGCTTCGGACAGGGGCAAGCTGGCTACACCTTC.